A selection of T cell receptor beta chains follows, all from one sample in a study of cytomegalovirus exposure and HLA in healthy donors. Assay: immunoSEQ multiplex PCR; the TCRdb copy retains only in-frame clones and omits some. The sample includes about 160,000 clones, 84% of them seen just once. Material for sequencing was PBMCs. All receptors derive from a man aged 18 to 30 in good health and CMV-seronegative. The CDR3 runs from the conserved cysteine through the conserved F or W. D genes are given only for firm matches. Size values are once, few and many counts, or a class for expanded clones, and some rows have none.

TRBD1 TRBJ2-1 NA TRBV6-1 CASTTTGTADEQFF TGTGCCAGCACCACAACCGGGACAGCCGATGAGCAGTTCTTC
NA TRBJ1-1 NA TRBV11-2 CASSGGQKNTEAFF TGTGCCAGCAGCGGCGGACAGAAGAACACTGAAGCTTTCTTT
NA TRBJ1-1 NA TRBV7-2 CASSVGQSTEAFF TGTGCCAGCAGTGTCGGACAGAGCACTGAAGCTTTCTTT
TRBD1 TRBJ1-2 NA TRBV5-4 CASSPGGRGSNYGYTF TGTGCCAGCAGCCCTGGGGGCAGGGGGAGTAACTATGGCTACACCTTC
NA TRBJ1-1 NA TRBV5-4 CASSLGQVAPEAFF TGTGCCAGCAGCTTGGGGCAGGTTGCGCCTGAAGCTTTCTTT
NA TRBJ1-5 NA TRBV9 CASGTGGATNQPQHF TGTGCCAGCGGCACCGGAGGGGCGACTAATCAGCCCCAGCATTTT
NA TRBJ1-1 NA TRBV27 CASSARHLNTEAFF TGTGCCAGCAGCGCGCGACATTTGAACACTGAAGCTTTCTTT
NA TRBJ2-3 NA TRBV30 CAWEASTDTQYF TGTGCCTGGGAGGCTAGCACAGATACGCAGTATTTT
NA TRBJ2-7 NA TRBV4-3 CASSQDRASEAYEQYF TGCGCCAGCAGCCAAGATCGGGCTAGCGAGGCCTACGAGCAGTACTTC
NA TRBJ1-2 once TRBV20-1 CSASRDGYTF TGCAGTGCTAGTCGGGATGGCTACACCTTC
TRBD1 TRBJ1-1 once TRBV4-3 CASSQEAGGTEAFF TGCGCCAGCAGCCAAGAAGCAGGGGGCACTGAAGCTTTCTTT
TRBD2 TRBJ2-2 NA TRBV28 CASSSSLGRGGTGELFF TGTGCCAGCAGTTCCTCGTTGGGCCGCGGGGGGACCGGGGAGCTGTTTTTT
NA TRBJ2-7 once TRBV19 CALLWRLTQGRDEQYF TGTGCCTTACTATGGCGCCTCACACAGGGTAGGGACGAGCAGTACTTC
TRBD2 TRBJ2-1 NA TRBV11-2 CASSLGTSGNNEQFF TGTGCCAGCAGCTTAGGTACTAGCGGAAACAATGAGCAGTTCTTC
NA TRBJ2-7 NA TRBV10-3 CAISGGTRSYEQYF TGTGCCATCAGTGGGGGGACTCGCTCCTACGAGCAGTACTTC
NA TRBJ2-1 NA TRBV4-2 CASSARERGGIREQFF TGTGCCAGCAGCGCCCGAGAAAGGGGGGGGATCCGAGAGCAGTTCTTC
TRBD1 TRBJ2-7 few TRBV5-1 CASSLLTGGYEQYF TGCGCCAGCAGCTTGCTGACAGGGGGGTACGAGCAGTACTTC
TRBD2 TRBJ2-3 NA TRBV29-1 CSVDSGGASDTQYF TGCAGCGTTGACAGCGGGGGGGCCTCAGATACGCAGTATTTT
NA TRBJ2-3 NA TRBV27 CASTPSQGTDTQYF TGTGCCAGCACCCCATCCCAGGGGACAGATACGCAGTATTTT
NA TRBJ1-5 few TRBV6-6 CASSYEGNQPQHF TGTGCCAGCAGTTACGAGGGAAATCAGCCCCAGCATTTT
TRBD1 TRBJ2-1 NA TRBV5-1 CASSLDRDSVAYPYNEQFF TGCGCCAGCAGCTTGGACCGGGACAGCGTCGCGTACCCCTACAATGAGCAGTTCTTC
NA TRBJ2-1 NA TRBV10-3 CAISDATPRGEQFF TGTGCCATCAGTGATGCTACGCCAAGGGGTGAGCAGTTCTTC
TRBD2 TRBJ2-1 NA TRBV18 CASSPPSRTSGAHLNEQFF TGTGCCAGCTCACCACCCTCGCGGACTAGCGGGGCCCACTTAAATGAGCAGTTCTTC
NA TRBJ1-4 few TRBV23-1 CASSRTEKLFF TGCGCCAGCAGTCGCACAGAAAAACTGTTTTTT
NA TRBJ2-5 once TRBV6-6 CASSYYSGLAETQYF TGTGCCAGCAGTTACTACTCGGGACTGGCAGAGACCCAGTACTTC
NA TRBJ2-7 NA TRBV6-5 CASSSGKQRSPYEQYF TGTGCCAGCAGTTCAGGAAAACAGCGGAGCCCCTACGAGCAGTACTTC
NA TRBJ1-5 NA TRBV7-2 CASSLVGARSNQPQHF TGTGCCAGCAGCTTAGTTGGGGCGAGGAGCAATCAGCCCCAGCATTTT
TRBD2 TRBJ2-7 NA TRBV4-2 CASSQDLLAGESYEQYF TGTGCCAGCAGCCAGGACCTACTAGCGGGAGAATCCTACGAGCAGTACTTC
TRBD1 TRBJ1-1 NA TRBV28 CASSHGQGISEAFF TGTGCCAGCAGTCACGGACAGGGTATATCTGAAGCTTTCTTT
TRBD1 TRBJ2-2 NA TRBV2 CASSRDRGPRTGELFF TGTGCCAGCAGTAGAGACAGGGGGCCCCGCACCGGGGAGCTGTTTTTT
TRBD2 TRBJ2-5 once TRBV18 CASSPGIAGRETQYF TGTGCCAGCTCACCCGGGATAGCGGGAAGAGAGACCCAGTACTTC
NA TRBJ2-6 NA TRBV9 CASSRYEPGANVLTF TGTGCCAGCAGCCGCTACGAGCCCGGGGCCAACGTCCTGACTTTC
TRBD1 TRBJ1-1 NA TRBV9 CASSATGEEGTEAFF TGTGCCAGCAGCGCCACAGGGGAGGAAGGCACTGAAGCTTTCTTT
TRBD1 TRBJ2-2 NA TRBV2 CASGGQGNTGELFF TGTGCCAGCGGAGGACAGGGGAACACCGGGGAGCTGTTTTTT
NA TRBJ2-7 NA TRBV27 CASSLWTYDEQYF TGTGCCAGCAGTTTATGGACATACGACGAGCAGTACTTC
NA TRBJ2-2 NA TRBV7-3 CASSLMGWDTTGELFF TGTGCCAGCAGCTTAATGGGCTGGGACACCACCGGGGAGCTGTTTTTT
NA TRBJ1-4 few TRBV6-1 CASSEGGAGGEKLFF TGTGCCAGCAGTGAAGGGGGGGCGGGGGGGGAAAAACTGTTTTTT
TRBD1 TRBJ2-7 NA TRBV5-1 CASSLGDRNYEQYF TGCGCCAGCAGCCTAGGGGACAGAAACTACGAGCAGTACTTC
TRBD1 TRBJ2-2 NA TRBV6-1 CASSEGGQGGTGELFF TGTGCCAGCAGTGAAGGGGGACAGGGGGGCACCGGGGAGCTGTTTTTT
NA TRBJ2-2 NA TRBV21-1 CASSRKAGKNTGELFF TGTGCCAGCAGCAGAAAGGCCGGGAAAAACACCGGGGAGCTGTTTTTT